The 20 T cell receptor beta chains in this list originate from one sample, sequenced in a study of cytomegalovirus exposure and HLA in healthy donors. Both 60 Vbeta primers and 13 Jbeta primers went into the PCR. Sequenced by immunoSEQ multiplex PCR; TCRdb stores in-frame clones only, minus some. This table has about 69,000 clones, more than 75% appearing once. Sequenced input: PBMCs. The receptors shown here come from a man between 18 and 29 years old in good health and CMV-seronegative.

This clone was detected a few times. The gene calls are TRBV6-4 and TRBJ2-4, with TRBD1 identical over 11 bases. Germline CDR1 reads MRHNA; CDR2 reads SNTAGT. Trimming took 7 bases from V and 8 from J; bases not matched to a gene: 10. This CDR3 has 15 residues. Written as DNA, the CDR3 is TGTGCCAGCATGTTAAGGACAGGGGGCGCGGACATTCAGTACTTC. It yields the protein CASMLRTGGADIQYF.

This rearrangement joins TRBV7-2 to TRBJ1-6; D perhaps matches TRBD1 (6 bases). Germline V gene sequence: CDR1 SGHTA, CDR2 FQGNSA. V lost 1 base to trimming and J lost 6 bases, with 10 bases between them. The CDR3 spans 15 residues. In DNA, the CDR3 is TGTGCCAGCAGCTTAGTGTCGGACAGTAATTCACCCCTCCACTTT. Protein product: CASSLVSDSNSPLHF.

CDR3 amino acids: CASRARDSAYQPQHF. CDR3 nucleotides: TGTGCCAGTAGGGCTCGGGACAGTGCTTATCAGCCCCAGCATTTT. This chain links TRBV19 with TRBJ1-5, with 7 nucleotides matching TRBD1. Germline loops: CDR1 LNHDA, CDR2 SQIVND (reference sequence). The CDR3 length is 15 residues. Germline trimming cut 6 bases from V and 5 bases from J; bases unmatched to any gene: 10.

The CDR3 sequence is CASSWPGAGGTDTQYF. DNA of the CDR3: TGTGCCAGCAGCTGGCCCGGGGCAGGGGGCACAGATACGCAGTATTTT. The chain links TRBV11-1 to TRBJ2-3, with D possibly TRBD1 on 6 matching bases. Per germline, CDR1 SGHAT and CDR2 FQDESV (reference sequence). With 4 bases removed from V and 1 base from J, the gap between germline ends came to 15 bases. The CDR3 contains 16 residues.

The chain combines TRBV5-6 with TRBJ1-5; TRBD1 might be the D (6 bases). Per the germline V gene, CDR1 is SGHDT and CDR2 is YYEEEE. This CDR3 comprises 14 residues. V lost 0 bases and J lost 3, with 7 bases in between. For the CDR3, the DNA is TGTGCCAGCAGCTTGGGACAGGCCAATCAGCCCCAGCATTTT. This translates into CASSLGQANQPQHF.

This clone was found once. The gene calls are TRBV6-1 and TRBJ2-4; TRBD2 is a possible D gene (6 bases). The V gene lost 3 bases and the J gene lost 6 bases, with 6 bases spanning the gap. The CDR3 spans 12 residues. The V gene's germline CDR1 is MNHNS and CDR2 SASEGT. This CDR3 reads CASSEGGNIQYF. CDR3 sequence (DNA): TGTGCCAGCAGTGAGGGGGGAAACATTCAGTACTTC.

The gene calls are TRBV28 and TRBJ1-5, with D hard to call. The CDR3 spans 12 residues. V was pared by 9 bases and J by 6 bases, with 12 bases between. Germline-derived CDR1 and CDR2 are MDHEN and SYDVKM. The CDR3 DNA sequence: TGTGCCAGTGGCGGGGTGGGTCAGCCCCAGCATTTT. It encodes CASGGVGQPQHF.

In this sample, this clone turned up once. This chain links TRBV5-8 with TRBJ2-5, with TRBD2 matching 8 bases. J was trimmed by 5 bases and V by 0 bases; bases with no gene match: 9. Germline CDR1 SGHTS, CDR2 YDEGEE. CDR3 length equals 16 residues. The DNA for the CDR3 is TGTGCCAGCAGCTTGGGGCAGCGGGGGTTAGAGGAGACCCAGTACTTC. Amino acids: CASSLGQRGLEETQYF.

The CDR3 DNA reads as TGTGCCAGCAGCCCCGGGACAGGGGCGACTGAAGCTTTCTTT. Amino acid sequence: CASSPGTGATEAFF. The chain carries TRBV9 and TRBJ1-1, with 10 bases aligning to TRBD1. Trimming removed 4 bases from V and 5 bases from J; junction bases left unmatched: 5. The CDR3 is 14 residues long. Germline CDR1 and CDR2: SGDLS and YYNGEE.

The chain recombines TRBV21-1 with TRBJ1-3; TRBD1, the D gene given by the table, was not confirmed from the DNA. TRBV21-1 is designated a pseudogene. CDR3 length: 15 residues. DNA for the CDR3: TGTGCCAGCAGCAATACAGGTTACTCTGGAAACACCATATATTTT. Translation: CASSNTGYSGNTIYF.

This chain connects TRBV29-1 to TRBJ2-7; 11 bases align to TRBD2. With V trimmed by 6 bases and J by 3 bases, 16 bases remained unmatched. Germline V gene lookup returns CDR1 SQVTM and CDR2 ANQGSEA. This CDR3 is built from 17 residues. CDR3: CSVWTSGLLRVLYEQYV. Written as DNA, the CDR3 is TGCAGCGTCTGGACTAGCGGGCTATTAAGGGTGCTCTACGAGCAGTACGTC.

The chain is built from TRBV7-9 and TRBJ1-2; D perhaps matches TRBD1 (6 bases). V was clipped by 0 bases and J by 10 bases, with 9 bases between them. The CDR3 sequence is 12 residues long. From germline, CDR1 is SEHNR and CDR2 FQNEAQ (reference sequence). The CDR3 spells CASSLARGDYTF. CDR3 sequence (DNA): TGTGCCAGCAGCTTAGCCAGGGGCGACTACACCTTC.

This chain uses TRBV28 with TRBJ2-2, with D possibly matching TRBD1 (6 bases). The CDR3 totals 15 residues. CDR1 MDHEN and CDR2 SYDVKM come from the germline V gene. V was pared by 8 bases and J by 3 bases, with 16 bases between. CDR3 sequence reads: CASFSGQKYTGELFF. In DNA form, the CDR3 reads TGTGCCAGCTTCAGTGGACAGAAATACACCGGGGAGCTGTTTTTT. Looking up the rest from reference TRBV28 and TRBJ2-2 gives the full variable domain: DVKVTQSSRYLVKRTGEKVFLECVQDMDHENMFWYRQDPGLGLRLIYFSYDVKMKEKGDIPEGYSVSREKKERFSLILESASTNQTSMYLCASFSGQKYTGELFFGEGSRLTVL.

This chain joins TRBV7-9 and TRBJ1-1; possibly TRBD1 for D (6 bases). The germline V gene has CDR1 SEHNR and CDR2 FQNEAQ (reference sequence). The CDR3 contains 15 residues. Trimming cost V 5 bases and J 5 bases, with 18 bases left between them. As DNA, the CDR3 is TGTGCCAGCAGCCCTGGGCCGAGGGGGAAGACTGAAGCTTTCTTT. It specifies CASSPGPRGKTEAFF.

J is TRBJ1-1 and V is TRBV19; 11 nucleotides line up with TRBD1. Germline V gene data show CDR1 as LNHDA and CDR2 as SQIVND (reference sequence). V trimming: 6 bases; J trimming: 3 bases; junction bases outside the gene matches: 3. This CDR3 has 14 amino acids. CDR3: CASSPGQGDTEAFF. Here the CDR3 DNA reads TGTGCCAGTAGCCCGGGACAGGGGGACACTGAAGCTTTCTTT.

Only a few counts were recorded for this clone. The gene calls are TRBV7-8 and TRBJ2-1; tentatively, D is TRBD2 (5 bases). Trimming removed 4 bases at V and 5 bases at J, with 15 bases between. This CDR3 is built from 15 residues. The germline V gene has CDR1 SGHVS and CDR2 FQNEAQ. The DNA of the CDR3 is TGTGCCAGCAGCTCAGACCGGACTGGGGACAATGAGCAGTTCTTC. It encodes CASSSDRTGDNEQFF.

The V gene is TRBV7-2, the J gene TRBJ2-3, with 11 nucleotides matching TRBD2. The V gene's germline CDR1 is SGHTA and CDR2 FQGNSA. V dropped 5 bases and J dropped 5; count of bases not matched to a gene: 9. The CDR3 covers 16 residues. This CDR3 is CASSPHSGGAGDTQYF. DNA for the CDR3: TGTGCCAGCAGCCCACATAGCGGGGGGGCTGGAGATACGCAGTATTTT.

This clone was seen just once. V and J are TRBV4-3 and TRBJ1-2; a possible D gene is TRBD1 (6 bases). Germline V CDR1 and CDR2: LGHNA, YSLEER. The CDR3 is 16 residues long. The V end lost 4 bases, the J end lost 5 bases, and 20 bases lay between the germline ends. Here the CDR3 DNA reads TGCGCCAGCAGCCCCTCCCTGAGCAGGGGCGCGTATGGCTACACCTTC. This translates into CASSPSLSRGAYGYTF.

The chain has TRBV5-1 and TRBJ2-5, with D perhaps TRBD1 (5 bases). CDR1 is SGHRS, CDR2 YFSETQ, per germline. This CDR3 has 16 residues. V was shortened by 4 bases and J by 5 bases, with 21 bases between the two germline ends. CDR3 protein: CASSLTHGAGRETQYF. The CDR3 bases are TGCGCCAGCAGCCTAACCCACGGTGCAGGGCGGGAGACCCAGTACTTC. The full variable domain, with the rest looked up from reference TRBV5-1 and TRBJ2-5, is KAGVTQTPRYLIKTRGQQVTLSCSPISGHRSVSWYQQTPGQGLQFLFEYFSETQRNKGNFPGRFSGRQFSNSRSEMNVSTLELGDSALYLCASSLTHGAGRETQYFGPGTRLLVL.

The chain employs TRBV5-1 and TRBJ2-3, with TRBD1 matching over 8 bases. The length of the CDR3 is 15 residues. The V segment lost 7 bases and the J segment 0 bases; nucleotides outside the gene matches: 7. In germline, CDR1 is SGHRS, CDR2 YFSETQ. The DNA of the CDR3 is TGCGCCAGCCGATCGGACAGGGCTAGCACAGATACGCAGTATTTT. Protein: CASRSDRASTDTQYF. The full variable domain, its missing parts supplied by reference TRBV5-1 and TRBJ2-3, is KAGVTQTPRYLIKTRGQQVTLSCSPISGHRSVSWYQQTPGQGLQFLFEYFSETQRNKGNFPGRFSGRQFSNSRSEMNVSTLELGDSALYLCASRSDRASTDTQYFGPGTRLTVL.